A selection of T cell receptor beta chains follows, all from one sample in a study of CD4 T cells in relation to SARS-CoV-2 and coronaviruses. No antigen is known for these receptors. The table came from immunoSEQ multiplex PCR; TCRdb's copy has only in-frame clones and leaves some out. The sample consists of over 35,000 clones, around 74% of them appearing once. The specimen was memory CD4+ T cells from PBMCs, cultured in vitro. The receptor set was obtained from an adult with COVID-19. Each CDR3 is given with its conserved first and last residue.

TRBV11-2	TRBJ2-1	CASSLDWGRYNEQFF
TRBV10-3	TRBJ2-2	CAISESGQGGDGELFF
TRBV6-5	TRBJ2-3	CASSRLAGDTDTQYF
TRBV28	TRBJ1-6	CASVLGGRNSPLHF
TRBV4-1	TRBJ2-1	CASSQIGEQQFF
TRBV27	TRBJ2-3	CASSPPFGSRYPDTQYF
TRBV7-9	TRBJ1-1	CASSLRVGETEAFF
TRBV7-3	TRBJ2-1	CASSFGTSGEQFF
TRBV6-2/TRBV6-3	TRBJ2-5	CASSYPRTREKETQYF
TRBV12-3/TRBV12-4	TRBJ1-3	CASSHYGGNTIYF
TRBV27	TRBJ2-6	CASSFLRGSSGANVLTF
TRBV5-1	TRBJ1-1	CASSLDGDSNTEAFF
TRBV18	TRBJ2-1	CASSSPLAGGGNEQFF
TRBV28	TRBJ2-6	CASSLGFTGANVLTF
TRBV19	TRBJ1-3	CASRGGVQSGNTIYF
TRBV7-3	TRBJ2-3	CASSVGGGSLTDTQYF
TRBV20-1	TRBJ1-6	CSARGRQGLHF
TRBV7-9	TRBJ1-6	CASSLGGPLNTSPLHF
TRBV9	TRBJ2-7	CASSVRASDGHEQYF
TRBV7-8	TRBJ2-7	CASSENGGYYEQYF
TRBV5-4	TRBJ2-3	CASQPQSTDTQYF
TRBV2	TRBJ1-3	CASSEFGLPGNTIYF
TRBV5-1	TRBJ2-5	CASNGRAGETQYF
TRBV30	TRBJ2-1	CAWSPHSGSSYNEQFF
TRBV29-1	TRBJ1-2	CSVVQTYGYTF
TRBV14	TRBJ2-1	CASGTGLAGGKGEQFF
TRBV10-3	TRBJ1-1	CAISISGTENEAFF
TRBV29-1	TRBJ2-1	CSVAKGGAGNEQFF
TRBV3-1/TRBV3-2	TRBJ2-3	CASSHLGGVADTQYF
TRBV19	TRBJ2-1	CASRVLLAGSANEQFF
TRBV7-3	TRBJ1-2	CASSSGYGYTF
TRBV6-5	TRBJ1-6	CASSRRDRDSPLHF
TRBV7-9	TRBJ1-4	CATNRASGEKLFF
TRBV7-3	TRBJ1-1	CASSLRGGGYTEAFF
TRBV6-2/TRBV6-3	TRBJ2-7	CASSYLGPNSYEQYF
TRBV2	TRBJ2-6	CASTAGLASGANVLTF
TRBV5-4	TRBJ2-7	CASSLGGGTLSSYEQYF
TRBV12-5	TRBJ1-4	CASGSKGRDNEKLFF
TRBV4-1	TRBJ2-3	CASSQGLAGLSTDTQYF
TRBV18	TRBJ2-3	CASSPGTTTDTQYF
TRBV15	TRBJ1-1	CATSRVGKLNTEAFF
TRBV7-9	TRBJ1-5	CASSQGTHSNQPQHF
TRBV19	TRBJ2-5	CASSIDRETQYF
TRBV28	TRBJ2-1	CASSYKTGWQFF
TRBV2	TRBJ2-1	CASSPYLAGGYNEQFF
TRBV19	TRBJ1-4	CASSIGPDATNEKLFF
TRBV30	TRBJ2-7	CAWSPATSGYEQYF
TRBV9	TRBJ2-3	CASSVAAGGRDTQYF
TRBV7-2	TRBJ1-2	CASSLGPRSYTF
TRBV19	TRBJ2-5	CASSRTAGREETQYF
TRBV29-1	TRBJ2-7	CSVEKDRGREQYF
TRBV28	TRBJ1-5	CASSLVGVQPQHF